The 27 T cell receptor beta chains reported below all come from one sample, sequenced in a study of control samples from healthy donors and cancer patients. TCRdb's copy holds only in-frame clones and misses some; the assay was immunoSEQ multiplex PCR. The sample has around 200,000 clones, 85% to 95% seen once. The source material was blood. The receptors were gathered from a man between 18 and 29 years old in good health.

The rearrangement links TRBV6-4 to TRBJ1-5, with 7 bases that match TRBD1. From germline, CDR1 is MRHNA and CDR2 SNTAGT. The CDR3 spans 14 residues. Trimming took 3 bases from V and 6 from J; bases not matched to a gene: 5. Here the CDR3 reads CASSEGTEGQPQHF. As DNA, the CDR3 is TGTGCCAGCAGTGAGGGGACAGAGGGTCAGCCCCAGCATTTT.

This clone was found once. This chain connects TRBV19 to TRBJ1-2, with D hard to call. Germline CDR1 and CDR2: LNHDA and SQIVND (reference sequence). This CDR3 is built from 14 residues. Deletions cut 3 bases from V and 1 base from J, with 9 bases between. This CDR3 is CASSILRGNYGYTF. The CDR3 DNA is TGTGCCAGTAGTATCCTCCGGGGTAACTATGGCTACACCTTC.

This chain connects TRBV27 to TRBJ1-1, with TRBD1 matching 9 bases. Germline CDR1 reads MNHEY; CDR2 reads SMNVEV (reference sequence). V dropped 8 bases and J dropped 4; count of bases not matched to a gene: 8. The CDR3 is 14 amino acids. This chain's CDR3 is CASGGTGTSTEAFF. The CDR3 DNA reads TGTGCCAGCGGGGGGACAGGGACGAGCACTGAAGCTTTCTTT.

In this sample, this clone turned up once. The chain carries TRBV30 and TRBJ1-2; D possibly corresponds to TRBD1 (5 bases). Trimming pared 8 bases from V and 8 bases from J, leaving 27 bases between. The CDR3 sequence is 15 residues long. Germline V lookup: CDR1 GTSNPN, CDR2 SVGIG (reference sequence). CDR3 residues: CAPAGGVPPERGYTF. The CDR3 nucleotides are TGTGCCCCCGCCGGGGGTGTCCCCCCTGAGAGGGGCTACACCTTC.

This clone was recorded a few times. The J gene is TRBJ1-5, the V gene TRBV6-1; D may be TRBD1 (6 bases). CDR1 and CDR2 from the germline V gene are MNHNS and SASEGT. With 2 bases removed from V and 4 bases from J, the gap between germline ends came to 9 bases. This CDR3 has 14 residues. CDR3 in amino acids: CASSESGQNQPQHF. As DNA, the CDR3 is TGTGCCAGCAGTGAATCTGGACAGAATCAGCCCCAGCATTTT.

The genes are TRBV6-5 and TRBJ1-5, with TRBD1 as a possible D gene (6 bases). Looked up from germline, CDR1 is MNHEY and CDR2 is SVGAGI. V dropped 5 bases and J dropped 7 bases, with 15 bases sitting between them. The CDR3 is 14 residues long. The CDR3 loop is CASSIDRSRQPQHF. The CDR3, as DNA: TGTGCCAGCAGTATAGACAGGAGCCGCCAGCCCCAGCATTTT.

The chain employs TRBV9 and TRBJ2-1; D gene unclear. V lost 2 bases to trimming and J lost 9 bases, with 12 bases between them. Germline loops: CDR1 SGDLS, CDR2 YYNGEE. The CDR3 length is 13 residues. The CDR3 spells CASSVNDSGEQFF. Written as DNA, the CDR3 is TGTGCCAGCAGCGTTAATGATTCGGGTGAGCAGTTCTTC.

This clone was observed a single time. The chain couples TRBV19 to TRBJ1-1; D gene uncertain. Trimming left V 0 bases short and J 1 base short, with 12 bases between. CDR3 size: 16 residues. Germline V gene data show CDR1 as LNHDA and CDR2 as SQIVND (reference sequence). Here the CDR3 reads CASSIDRRLTNTEAFF. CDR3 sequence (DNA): TGTGCCAGTAGTATAGATCGGAGGTTAACGAACACTGAAGCTTTCTTT.

As DNA, the CDR3 is TGTGCCAGCAGTTACTTGGCATTCTATGGCTACACCTTC. Its protein product is CASSYLAFYGYTF. The chain employs TRBV6-6 and TRBJ1-2; D is unclear. CDR1 is MNHNY and CDR2 is SVGAGI in the germline V gene (reference sequence). The CDR3 has 13 amino acids. Between the trimmed V and J ends, which lost 1 base and 4 bases, there was a span of 7 bases.

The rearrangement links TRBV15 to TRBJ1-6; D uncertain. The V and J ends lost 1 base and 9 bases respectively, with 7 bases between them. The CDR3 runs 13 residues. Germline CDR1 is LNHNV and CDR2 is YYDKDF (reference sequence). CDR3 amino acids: CATSRGGSSPLHF. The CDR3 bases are TGTGCCACCAGCAGAGGAGGCTCTTCACCCCTCCACTTT.

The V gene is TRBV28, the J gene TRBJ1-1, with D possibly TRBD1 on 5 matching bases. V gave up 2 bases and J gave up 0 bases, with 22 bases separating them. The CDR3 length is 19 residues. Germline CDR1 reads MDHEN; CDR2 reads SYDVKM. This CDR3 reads CASSLGPRVPVPLNTEAFF. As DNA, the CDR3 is TGTGCCAGCAGTTTAGGCCCCAGGGTACCGGTGCCATTGAACACTGAAGCTTTCTTT.

The CDR3 reads CASTRQGLGNTIYF. CDR3 DNA: TGTGCCAGCACCCGACAGGGACTTGGAAACACCATATATTTT. The genes are TRBV3-1 (or the pseudogene TRBV3-2) and TRBJ1-3, with 7 bases that match TRBD1. Per germline, CDR1 LGHDT and CDR2 YNNKEL (reference sequence). J was trimmed by 3 bases and V by 7 bases; bases with no gene match: 6. The CDR3 runs to 14 residues.

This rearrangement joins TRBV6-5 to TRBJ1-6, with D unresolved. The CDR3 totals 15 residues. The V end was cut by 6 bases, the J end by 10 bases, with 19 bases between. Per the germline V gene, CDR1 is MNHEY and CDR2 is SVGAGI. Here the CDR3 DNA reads TGTGCCAGCAGACTGGACGGAAAGTCCGTGTCACCCCTCCACTTT. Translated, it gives CASRLDGKSVSPLHF.

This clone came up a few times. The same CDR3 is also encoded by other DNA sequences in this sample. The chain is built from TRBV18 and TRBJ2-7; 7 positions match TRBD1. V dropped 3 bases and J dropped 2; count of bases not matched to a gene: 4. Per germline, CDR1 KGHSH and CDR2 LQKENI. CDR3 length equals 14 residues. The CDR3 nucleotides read TGTGCCAGCTCACCTCCGGGACAGACCTACGAGCAGTACTTC. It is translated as CASSPPGQTYEQYF.

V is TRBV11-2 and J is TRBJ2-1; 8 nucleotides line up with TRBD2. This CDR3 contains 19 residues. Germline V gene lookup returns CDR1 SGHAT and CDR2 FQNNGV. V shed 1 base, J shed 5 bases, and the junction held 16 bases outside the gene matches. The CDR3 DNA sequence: TGTGCCAGCAGCTTAGTATATCTTTTGTCGGGGGGGCGGAACAATGAGCAGTTCTTC. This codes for CASSLVYLLSGGRNNEQFF.

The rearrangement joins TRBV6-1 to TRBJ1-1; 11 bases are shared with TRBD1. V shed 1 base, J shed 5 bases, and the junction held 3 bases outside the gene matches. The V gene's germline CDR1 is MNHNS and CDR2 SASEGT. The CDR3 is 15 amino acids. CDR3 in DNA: TGTGCCAGCAGTGAAGTTGGGACAGGGGGAACTGAAGCTTTCTTT. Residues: CASSEVGTGGTEAFF.

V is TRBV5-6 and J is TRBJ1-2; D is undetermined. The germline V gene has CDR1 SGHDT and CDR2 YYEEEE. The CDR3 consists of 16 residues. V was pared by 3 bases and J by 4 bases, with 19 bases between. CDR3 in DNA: TGTGCCAGCAGCTCGGACCCTAGGTCCCCTGGCTATGGCTACACCTTC. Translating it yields CASSSDPRSPGYGYTF. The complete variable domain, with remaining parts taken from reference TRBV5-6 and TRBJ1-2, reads DAGVTQSPTHLIKTRGQQVTLRCSPKSGHDTVSWYQQALGQGPQFIFQYYEEEERQRGNFPDRFSGHQFPNYSSELNVNALLLGDSALYLCASSSDPRSPGYGYTFGSGTRLTVV.

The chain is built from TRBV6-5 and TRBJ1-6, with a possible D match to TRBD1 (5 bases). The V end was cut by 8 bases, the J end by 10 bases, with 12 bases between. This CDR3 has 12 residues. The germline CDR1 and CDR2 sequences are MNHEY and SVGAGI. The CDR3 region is CASERGRSPLHF. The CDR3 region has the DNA TGTGCCAGCGAGAGGGGCCGGTCACCCCTCCACTTT.

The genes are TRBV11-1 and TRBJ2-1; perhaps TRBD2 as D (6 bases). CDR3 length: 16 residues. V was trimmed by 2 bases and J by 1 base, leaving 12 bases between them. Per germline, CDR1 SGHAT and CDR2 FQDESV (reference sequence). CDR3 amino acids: CASSLSDSGSYNEQFF. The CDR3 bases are TGTGCCAGCAGCTTATCGGATAGCGGTTCCTACAATGAGCAGTTCTTC.

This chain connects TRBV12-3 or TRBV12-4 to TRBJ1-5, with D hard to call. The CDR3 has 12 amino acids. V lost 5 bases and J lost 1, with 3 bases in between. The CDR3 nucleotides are TGTGCCAGCAGTGACAGCAATCAGCCCCAGCATTTT. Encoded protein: CASSDSNQPQHF.

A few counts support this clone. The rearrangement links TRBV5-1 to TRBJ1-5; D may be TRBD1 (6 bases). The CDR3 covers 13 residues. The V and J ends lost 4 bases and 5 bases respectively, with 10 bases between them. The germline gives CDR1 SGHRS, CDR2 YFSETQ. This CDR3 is CASSLKGDQPQHF. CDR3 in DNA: TGCGCCAGCAGCCTAAAGGGGGATCAGCCCCAGCATTTT.

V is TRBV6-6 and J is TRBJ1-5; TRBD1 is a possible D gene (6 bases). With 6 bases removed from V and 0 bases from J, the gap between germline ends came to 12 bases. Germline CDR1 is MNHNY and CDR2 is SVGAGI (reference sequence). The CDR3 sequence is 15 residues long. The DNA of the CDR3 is TGTGCCAGCAGCCATAGACAGGCTAGCAATCAGCCCCAGCATTTT. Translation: CASSHRQASNQPQHF.

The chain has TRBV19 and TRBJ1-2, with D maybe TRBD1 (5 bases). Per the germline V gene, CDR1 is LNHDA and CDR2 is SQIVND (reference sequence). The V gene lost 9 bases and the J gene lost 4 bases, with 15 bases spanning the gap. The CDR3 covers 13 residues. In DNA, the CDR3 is TGTGCCAGCCTCAGCAGGGTTTCCTATGGCTACACCTTC. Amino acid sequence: CASLSRVSYGYTF.

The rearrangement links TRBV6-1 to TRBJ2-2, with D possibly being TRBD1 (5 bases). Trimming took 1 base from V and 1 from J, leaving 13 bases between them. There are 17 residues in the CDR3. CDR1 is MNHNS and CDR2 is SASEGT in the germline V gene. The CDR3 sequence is CASSEGVRQGNTGELFF. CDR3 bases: TGTGCCAGCAGTGAAGGGGTTAGGCAGGGGAACACCGGGGAGCTGTTTTTT.

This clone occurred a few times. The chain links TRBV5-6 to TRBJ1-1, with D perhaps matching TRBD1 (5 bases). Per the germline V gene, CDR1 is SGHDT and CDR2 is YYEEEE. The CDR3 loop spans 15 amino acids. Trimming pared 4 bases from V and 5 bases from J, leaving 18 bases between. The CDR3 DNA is TGTGCCAGCAGCCTGGAGTCGAGGGGAGGGACTGAAGCTTTCTTT. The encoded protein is CASSLESRGGTEAFF.

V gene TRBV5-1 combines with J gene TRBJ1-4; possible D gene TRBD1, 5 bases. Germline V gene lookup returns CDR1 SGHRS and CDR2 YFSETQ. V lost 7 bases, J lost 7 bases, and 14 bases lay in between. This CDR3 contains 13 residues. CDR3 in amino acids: CASSLGAGEKLFF. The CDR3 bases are TGCGCCAGCTCTCTCGGGGCGGGTGAAAAACTGTTTTTT.

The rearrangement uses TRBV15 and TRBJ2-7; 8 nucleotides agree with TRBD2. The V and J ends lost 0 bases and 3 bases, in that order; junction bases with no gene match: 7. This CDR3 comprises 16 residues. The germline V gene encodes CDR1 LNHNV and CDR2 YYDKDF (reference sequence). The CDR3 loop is CATSRDAAGGNYEQYF. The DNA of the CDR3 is TGTGCCACCAGCAGAGATGCGGCGGGGGGAAACTACGAGCAGTACTTC.